This T cell receptor (beta chain) originates from a study of OX40 agonist ivuxolimab in advanced cancers. Study context: Among those enrolled, mean age was 60 years (range about 23 to 85) and about 82% were male. Whole-study results and caveats: Some of the nonresponding patients also showed low levels of normalized T-cell clonal expansion.

Note on this clone: The antigen remains undetermined.

V was cut by 2 bases and J by 6 bases, with 13 bases left in between. CDR1 and CDR2 from the germline V gene are SGHRS and YFSETQ. This CDR3 is 14 amino acids long. Data came from immunoSEQ multiplex PCR; TCRdb stores just in-frame clones and leaves some out. Counted here are 60,000 or so clones, about 89% occurring once; the ten biggest clones make up approximately 4.8%. The TCR comes from an adult with an advanced solid tumor such as melanoma, head and neck, liver or kidney cancer. J is TRBJ2-3 and V is TRBV5-1; possible D gene TRBD2, 5 bases. The source material was CD4+ or CD8+ T cells sorted from blood, sampled in a trial of the OX40 agonist ivuxolimab. The CDR3 coding sequence is TGCGCCAGCAGCTTTGGGCGGACTGGGGATACGCAGTATTTT. Its protein product is CASSFGRTGDTQYF. Looking up the rest from reference TRBV5-1 and TRBJ2-3 gives the full variable domain: KAGVTQTPRYLIKTRGQQVTLSCSPISGHRSVSWYQQTPGQGLQFLFEYFSETQRNKGNFPGRFSGRQFSNSRSEMNVSTLELGDSALYLCASSFGRTGDTQYFGPGTRLTVL.